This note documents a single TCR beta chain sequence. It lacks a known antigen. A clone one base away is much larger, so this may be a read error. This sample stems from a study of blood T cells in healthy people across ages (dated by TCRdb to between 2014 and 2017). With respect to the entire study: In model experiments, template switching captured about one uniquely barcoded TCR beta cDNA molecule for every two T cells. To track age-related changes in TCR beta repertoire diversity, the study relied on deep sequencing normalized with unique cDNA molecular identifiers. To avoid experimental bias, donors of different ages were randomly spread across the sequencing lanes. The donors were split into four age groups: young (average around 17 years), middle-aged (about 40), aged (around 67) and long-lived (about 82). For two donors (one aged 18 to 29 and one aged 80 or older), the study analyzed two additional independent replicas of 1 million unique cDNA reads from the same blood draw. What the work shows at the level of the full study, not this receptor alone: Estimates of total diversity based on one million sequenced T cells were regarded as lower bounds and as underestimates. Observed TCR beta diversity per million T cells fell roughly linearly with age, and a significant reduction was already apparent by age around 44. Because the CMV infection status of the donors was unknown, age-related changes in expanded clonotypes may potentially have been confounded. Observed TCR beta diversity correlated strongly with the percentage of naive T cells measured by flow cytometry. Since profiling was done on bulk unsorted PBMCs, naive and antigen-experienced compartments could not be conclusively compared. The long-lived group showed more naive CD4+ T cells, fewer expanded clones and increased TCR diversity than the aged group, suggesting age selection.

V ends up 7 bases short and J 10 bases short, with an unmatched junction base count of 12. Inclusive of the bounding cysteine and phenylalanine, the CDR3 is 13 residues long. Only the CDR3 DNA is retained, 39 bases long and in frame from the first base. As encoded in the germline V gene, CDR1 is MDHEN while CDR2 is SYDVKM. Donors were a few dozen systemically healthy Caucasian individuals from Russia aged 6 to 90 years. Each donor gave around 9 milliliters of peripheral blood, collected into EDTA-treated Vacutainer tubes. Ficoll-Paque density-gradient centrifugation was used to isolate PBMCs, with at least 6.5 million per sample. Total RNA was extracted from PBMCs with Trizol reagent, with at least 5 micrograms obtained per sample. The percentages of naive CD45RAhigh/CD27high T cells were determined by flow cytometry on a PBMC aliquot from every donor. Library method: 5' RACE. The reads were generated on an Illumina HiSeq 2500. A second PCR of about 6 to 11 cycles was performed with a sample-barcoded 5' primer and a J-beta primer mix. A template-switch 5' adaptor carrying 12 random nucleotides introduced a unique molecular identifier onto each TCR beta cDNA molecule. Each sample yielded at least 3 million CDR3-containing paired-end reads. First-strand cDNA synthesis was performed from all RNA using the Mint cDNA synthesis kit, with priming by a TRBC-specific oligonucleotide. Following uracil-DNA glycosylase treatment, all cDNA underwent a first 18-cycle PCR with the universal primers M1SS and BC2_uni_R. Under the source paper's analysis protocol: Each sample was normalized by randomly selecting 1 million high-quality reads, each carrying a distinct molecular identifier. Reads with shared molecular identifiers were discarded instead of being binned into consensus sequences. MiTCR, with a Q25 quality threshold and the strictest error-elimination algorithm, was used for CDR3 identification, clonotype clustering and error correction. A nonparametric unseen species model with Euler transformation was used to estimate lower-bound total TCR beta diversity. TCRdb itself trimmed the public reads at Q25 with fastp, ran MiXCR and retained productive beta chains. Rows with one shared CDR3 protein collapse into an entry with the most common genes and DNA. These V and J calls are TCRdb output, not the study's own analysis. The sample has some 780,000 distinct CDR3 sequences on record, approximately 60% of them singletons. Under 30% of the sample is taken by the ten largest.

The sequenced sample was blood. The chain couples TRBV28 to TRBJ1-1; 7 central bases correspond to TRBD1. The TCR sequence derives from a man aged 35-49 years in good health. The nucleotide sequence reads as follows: TGTGCCAGCAACCGGGGACAGAAAATAGGAGCTTTCTTT. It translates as CASNRGQKIGAFF.